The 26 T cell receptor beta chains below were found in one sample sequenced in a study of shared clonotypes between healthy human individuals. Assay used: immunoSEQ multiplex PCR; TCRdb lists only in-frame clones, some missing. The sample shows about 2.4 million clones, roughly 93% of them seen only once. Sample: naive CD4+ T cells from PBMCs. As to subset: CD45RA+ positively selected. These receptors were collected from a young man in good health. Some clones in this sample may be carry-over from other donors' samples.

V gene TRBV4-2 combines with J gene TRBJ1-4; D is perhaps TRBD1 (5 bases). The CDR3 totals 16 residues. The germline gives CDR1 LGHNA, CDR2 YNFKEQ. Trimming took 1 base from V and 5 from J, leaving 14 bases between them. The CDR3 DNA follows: TGTGCCAGCAGCCAAGTGCAAGCAGGGTGGAATGAAAAACTGTTTTTT. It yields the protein CASSQVQAGWNEKLFF.

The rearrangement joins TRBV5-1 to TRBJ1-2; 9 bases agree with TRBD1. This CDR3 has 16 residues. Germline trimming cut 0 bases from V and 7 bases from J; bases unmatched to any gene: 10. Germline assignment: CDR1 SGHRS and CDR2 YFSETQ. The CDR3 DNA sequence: TGCGCCAGCAGCTTGGGGTTCGAACAGGGGGCGGCTGGCTACACCTTC. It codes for CASSLGFEQGAAGYTF.

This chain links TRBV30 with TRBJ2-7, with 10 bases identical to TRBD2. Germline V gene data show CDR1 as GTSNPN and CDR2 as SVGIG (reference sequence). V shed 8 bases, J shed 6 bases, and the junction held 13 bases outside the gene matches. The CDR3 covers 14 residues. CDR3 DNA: TGTGCCCAAGGGCGGGACGGGACTAGCGCCGAGCAGTACTTC. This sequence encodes CAQGRDGTSAEQYF.

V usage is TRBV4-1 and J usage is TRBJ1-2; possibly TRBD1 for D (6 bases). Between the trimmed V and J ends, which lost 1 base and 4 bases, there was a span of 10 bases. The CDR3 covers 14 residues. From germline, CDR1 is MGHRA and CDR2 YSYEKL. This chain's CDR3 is CASSQGGAVYGYTF. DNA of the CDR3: TGCGCCAGCAGCCAAGGGGGGGCAGTCTATGGCTACACCTTC.

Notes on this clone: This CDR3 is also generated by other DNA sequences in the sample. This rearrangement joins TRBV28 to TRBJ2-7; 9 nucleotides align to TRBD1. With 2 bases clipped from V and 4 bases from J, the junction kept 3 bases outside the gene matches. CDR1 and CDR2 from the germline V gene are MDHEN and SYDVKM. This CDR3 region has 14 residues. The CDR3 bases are TGTGCCAGCAGTTTAGGACAGGGGTCTTACGAGCAGTACTTC. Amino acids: CASSLGQGSYEQYF.

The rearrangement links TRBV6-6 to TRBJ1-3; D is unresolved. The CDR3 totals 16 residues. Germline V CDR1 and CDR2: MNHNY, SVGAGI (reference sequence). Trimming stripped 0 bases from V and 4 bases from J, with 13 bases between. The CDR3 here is CASSYSRRGFGNTIYF. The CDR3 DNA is TGTGCCAGCAGTTACTCGAGGCGGGGTTTCGGAAACACCATATATTTT.

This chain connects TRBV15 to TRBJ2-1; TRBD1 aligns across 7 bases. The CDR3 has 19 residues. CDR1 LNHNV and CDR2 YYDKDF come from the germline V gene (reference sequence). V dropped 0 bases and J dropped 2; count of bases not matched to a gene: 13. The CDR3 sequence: CATSRDPTKTGKAYNEQFF. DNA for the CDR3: TGTGCCACCAGCAGAGATCCTACGAAGACAGGGAAGGCCTACAATGAGCAGTTCTTC.

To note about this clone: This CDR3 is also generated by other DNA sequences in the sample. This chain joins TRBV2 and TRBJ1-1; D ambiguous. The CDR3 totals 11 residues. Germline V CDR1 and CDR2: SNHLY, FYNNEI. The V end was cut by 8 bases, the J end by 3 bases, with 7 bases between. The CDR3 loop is CASAGYTEAFF. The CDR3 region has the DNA TGTGCCAGCGCAGGCTACACTGAAGCTTTCTTT.

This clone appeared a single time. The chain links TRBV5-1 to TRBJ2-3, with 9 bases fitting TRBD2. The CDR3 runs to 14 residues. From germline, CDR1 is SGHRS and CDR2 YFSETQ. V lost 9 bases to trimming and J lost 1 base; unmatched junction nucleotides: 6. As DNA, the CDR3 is TGCGCCACTTCTAGCGGGACGCGCACAGATACGCAGTATTTT. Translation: CATSSGTRTDTQYF.

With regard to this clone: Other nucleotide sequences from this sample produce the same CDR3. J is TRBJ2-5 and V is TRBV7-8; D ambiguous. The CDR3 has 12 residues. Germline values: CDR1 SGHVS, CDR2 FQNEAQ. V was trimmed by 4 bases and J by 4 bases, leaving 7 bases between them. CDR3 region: CASSSGGETQYF. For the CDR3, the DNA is TGTGCCAGCAGCTCCGGTGGAGAGACCCAGTACTTC.

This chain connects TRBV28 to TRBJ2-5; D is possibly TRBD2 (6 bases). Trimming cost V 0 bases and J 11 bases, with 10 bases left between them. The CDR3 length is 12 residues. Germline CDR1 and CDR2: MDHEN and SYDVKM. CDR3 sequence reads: CASSLWTREQYF. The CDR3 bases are TGTGCCAGCAGTTTATGGACCCGGGAGCAGTACTTC.

CDR3: CASSSWTGGSFSGANVLTF. CDR3 DNA sequence: TGTGCCAGCAGCTCGTGGACAGGGGGCTCTTTCTCTGGGGCCAACGTCCTGACTTTC. The chain employs TRBV13 and TRBJ2-6; TRBD1 agrees at 11 bases. Germline V CDR1 and CDR2: PRHDT, FYEKMQ (reference sequence). The CDR3 is 19 residues long. The ends lost 4 bases at V and 0 bases at J; junction bases unmatched: 8.

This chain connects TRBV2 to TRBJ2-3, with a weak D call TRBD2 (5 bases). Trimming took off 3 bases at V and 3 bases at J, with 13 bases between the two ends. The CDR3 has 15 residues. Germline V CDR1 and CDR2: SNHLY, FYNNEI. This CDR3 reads CASSDAGRRTDTQYF. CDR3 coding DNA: TGTGCCAGCAGTGATGCGGGCAGAAGAACAGATACGCAGTATTTT.

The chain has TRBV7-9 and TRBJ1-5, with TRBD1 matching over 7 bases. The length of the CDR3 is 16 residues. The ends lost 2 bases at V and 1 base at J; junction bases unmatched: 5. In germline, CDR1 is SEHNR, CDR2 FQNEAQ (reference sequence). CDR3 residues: CASSLWGTASNQPQHF. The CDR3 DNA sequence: TGTGCCAGCAGCTTATGGGGGACAGCGAGCAATCAGCCCCAGCATTTT.

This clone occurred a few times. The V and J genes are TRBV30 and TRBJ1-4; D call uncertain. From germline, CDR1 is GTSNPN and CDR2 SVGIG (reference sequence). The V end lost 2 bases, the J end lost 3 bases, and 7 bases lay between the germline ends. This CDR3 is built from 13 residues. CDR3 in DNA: TGTGCCTGGAGTTTCGGGCCTAATGAAAAACTGTTTTTT. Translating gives CAWSFGPNEKLFF.

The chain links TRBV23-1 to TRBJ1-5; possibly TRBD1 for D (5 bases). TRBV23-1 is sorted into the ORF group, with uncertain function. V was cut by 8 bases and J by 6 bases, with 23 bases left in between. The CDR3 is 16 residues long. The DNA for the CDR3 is TGCGCCAGCGGGACCTCCCGGAGGGGCCCCGGTCAGCCCCAGCATTTT. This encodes CASGTSRRGPGQPQHF.

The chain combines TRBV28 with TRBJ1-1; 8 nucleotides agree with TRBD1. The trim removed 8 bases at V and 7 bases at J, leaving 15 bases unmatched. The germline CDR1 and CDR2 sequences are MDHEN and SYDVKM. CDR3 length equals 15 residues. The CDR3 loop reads CASPPDRAAGVEAFF. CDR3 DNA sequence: TGTGCCAGCCCTCCGGACAGGGCGGCGGGAGTTGAAGCTTTCTTT.

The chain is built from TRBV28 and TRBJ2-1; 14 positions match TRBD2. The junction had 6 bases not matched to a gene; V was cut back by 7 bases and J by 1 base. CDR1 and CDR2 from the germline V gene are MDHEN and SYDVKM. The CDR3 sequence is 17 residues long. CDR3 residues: CASMGLAGVGSYNEQFF. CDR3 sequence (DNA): TGTGCCAGCATGGGACTAGCGGGAGTTGGATCCTACAATGAGCAGTTCTTC.

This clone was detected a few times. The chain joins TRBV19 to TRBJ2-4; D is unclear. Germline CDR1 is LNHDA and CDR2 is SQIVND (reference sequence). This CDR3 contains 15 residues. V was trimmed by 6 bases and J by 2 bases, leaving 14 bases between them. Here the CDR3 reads CASRSGHASKNIQYF. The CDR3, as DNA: TGTGCCAGTAGGTCGGGCCACGCCTCCAAAAACATTCAGTACTTC.

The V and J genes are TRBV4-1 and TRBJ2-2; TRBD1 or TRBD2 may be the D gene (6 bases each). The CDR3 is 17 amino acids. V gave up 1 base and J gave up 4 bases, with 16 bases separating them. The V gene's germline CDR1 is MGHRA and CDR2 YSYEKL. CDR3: CASSQVPGGAATGELFF. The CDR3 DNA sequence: TGCGCCAGCAGCCAAGTCCCCGGGGGCGCGGCCACCGGGGAGCTGTTTTTT.

The CDR3 spells CAISEFGETQYF. The CDR3 region has the DNA TGTGCCATCAGTGAGTTTGGGGAGACCCAGTACTTC. The chain recombines TRBV10-3 with TRBJ2-5; D remains ambiguous. Trimming cost V 1 base and J 5 bases, with 5 bases left between them. CDR3 length: 12 amino acids. Germline values: CDR1 ENHRY, CDR2 SYGVKD.

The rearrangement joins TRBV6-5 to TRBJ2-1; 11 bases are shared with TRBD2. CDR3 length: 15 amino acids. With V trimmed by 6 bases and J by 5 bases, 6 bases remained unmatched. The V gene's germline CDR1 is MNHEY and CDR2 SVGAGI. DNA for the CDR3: TGTGCCAGCAGGCCCGGGACTAGCGGCAACAATGAGCAGTTCTTC. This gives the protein CASRPGTSGNNEQFF.

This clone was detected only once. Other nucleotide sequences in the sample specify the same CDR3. Here the CDR3 reads CASSLEVRTDTQYF. In DNA, the CDR3 is TGCGCCAGCAGCTTGGAAGTGCGCACAGATACGCAGTATTTT. The chain couples TRBV5-1 to TRBJ2-3; D is unclear. The germline V gene has CDR1 SGHRS and CDR2 YFSETQ. V dropped 0 bases and J dropped 1 base, with 6 bases sitting between them. CDR3 length: 14 amino acids.

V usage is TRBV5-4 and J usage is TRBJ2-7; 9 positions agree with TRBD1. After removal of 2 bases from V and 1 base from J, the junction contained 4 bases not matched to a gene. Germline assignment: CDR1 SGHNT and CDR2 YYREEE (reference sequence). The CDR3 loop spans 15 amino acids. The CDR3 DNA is TGTGCCAGCAGCTTAAAGACAGGGGGATCCTACGAGCAGTACTTC. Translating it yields CASSLKTGGSYEQYF.

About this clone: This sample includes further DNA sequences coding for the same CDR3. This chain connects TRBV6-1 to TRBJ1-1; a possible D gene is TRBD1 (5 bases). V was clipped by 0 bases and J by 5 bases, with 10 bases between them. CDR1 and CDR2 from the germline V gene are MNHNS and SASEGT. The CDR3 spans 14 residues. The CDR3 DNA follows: TGTGCCAGCAGTGAAGCGCGGGGGAGGACTGAAGCTTTCTTT. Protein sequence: CASSEARGRTEAFF.

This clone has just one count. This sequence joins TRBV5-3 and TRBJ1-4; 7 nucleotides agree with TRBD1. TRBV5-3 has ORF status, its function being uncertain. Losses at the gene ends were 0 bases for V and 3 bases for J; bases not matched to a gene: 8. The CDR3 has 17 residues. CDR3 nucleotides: TGTGCCAGAAGCTTGGCGGGGAAGGGGGCAGCTAATGAAAAACTGTTTTTT. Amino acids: CARSLAGKGAANEKLFF.